Each of the 28 T cell receptor beta chains below was sequenced from the same sample in a study of monozygotic twins with inflammatory bowel disease. One entry per CDR3 protein, without DNA, is what TCRdb gives after re-calling the 5' RACE reads. The sample totals around 150,000 distinct CDR3 sequences; its top ten clones hold about 2.7%. The sample taken for sequencing was blood. These receptors all come from a human donor with ulcerative colitis or Crohn's disease, or a healthy co-twin of an affected twin (not recorded which).

The rearrangement uses TRBV20-1 and TRBJ2-7; absent DNA, TCRdb's TRBD2 call cannot be checked. There are 14 residues in the CDR3. The V gene's germline CDR1 is DFQATT and CDR2 SNEGSKA (reference sequence). CDR3 protein: CSARRSSGTYEQYF.

This chain links TRBV28 with TRBJ2-1. The CDR3 consists of 14 residues. Germline lookup yields CDR1 MDHEN and CDR2 SYDVKM. CDR3 residues: CASIGELAYNEQFF.

This chain uses TRBV5-1 with TRBJ1-1. Germline CDR1 and CDR2: SGHRS and YFSETQ. The CDR3 is 14 residues long. The CDR3 sequence is CASSVQLMNTEAFF. The full variable domain, with the rest looked up from reference TRBV5-1 and TRBJ1-1, is KAGVTQTPRYLIKTRGQQVTLSCSPISGHRSVSWYQQTPGQGLQFLFEYFSETQRNKGNFPGRFSGRQFSNSRSEMNVSTLELGDSALYLCASSVQLMNTEAFFGQGTRLTVV.

The chain links TRBV10-3 to TRBJ1-1; TCRdb returns TRBD1, unconfirmable since there is no DNA. Germline-derived CDR1 and CDR2 are ENHRY and SYGVKD. The CDR3 is 14 amino acids. The CDR3 loop is CAISLTGKNTEAFF.

The chain carries TRBV6-2 or TRBV6-3 and TRBJ2-2; there is no DNA to check the TCRdb D call of TRBD2. CDR3 size: 14 residues. CDR1 is MNHEY, CDR2 SVGEGT, per germline. The chain's CDR3 is CASSYSNQRGELFF.

This chain links TRBV7-9 with TRBJ2-3; TCRdb indicates TRBD2, and absent DNA this call remains unverified. The CDR3 runs to 14 residues. The germline V gene encodes CDR1 SEHNR and CDR2 FQNEAQ (reference sequence). The CDR3 sequence is CASSLVREVDTQYF.

V is TRBV7-3 and J is TRBJ2-1; the TCRdb call, TRBD2, lacks DNA for checking. Germline V CDR1 and CDR2: SGHTA, FQGTGA. The CDR3 runs to 14 residues. CDR3 region: CASSPRDYYNEQFF.

V gene TRBV28 combines with J gene TRBJ1-6; the TRBD1 assignment by TCRdb is unverifiable without DNA. The CDR3 spans 18 residues. Germline CDR1 MDHEN, CDR2 SYDVKM. CDR3: CASSFWIPGGQSNSPLHF.

The V call is TRBV6-4, the J call TRBJ2-1. The CDR3 sequence is 13 residues long. Per germline, CDR1 MRHNA and CDR2 SNTAGT. CDR3 sequence reads: CASSESEVGEQFF.

The chain is built from TRBV5-1 and TRBJ1-1; no DNA is available, so the TRBD1 call from TCRdb remains unchecked. Germline V CDR1 and CDR2: SGHRS, YFSETQ. CDR3 size: 15 residues. CDR3 sequence reads: CASSLEGHQNTEAFF.

This chain joins TRBV6-1 and TRBJ2-1; TCRdb lists TRBD1, though no DNA is available to test this call. The CDR3 sequence is 12 residues long. CDR1 is MNHNS and CDR2 is SASEGT in the germline V gene. CDR3 loop: CASTPLYNEQFF.

The rearrangement joins TRBV7-6 to TRBJ2-7; TCRdb's D gene call, TRBD1, goes unchecked for lack of DNA. CDR3 size: 15 residues. Per germline, CDR1 SGHVS and CDR2 FNYEAQ. The CDR3 loop reads CASSPRGQGTYEQYF.

The genes are TRBV3-1 and TRBJ1-6. The V gene's germline CDR1 is LGHDT and CDR2 YNNKEL (reference sequence). The CDR3 is 13 residues long. The CDR3 is CASSSTFDSPLHF.

The gene calls are TRBV11-2 and TRBJ2-7. The germline V gene encodes CDR1 SGHAT and CDR2 FQNNGV. The CDR3 totals 14 residues. The CDR3 spells CASSSTVGSYEQYF.

This chain joins TRBV7-6 and TRBJ2-5; TCRdb picks TRBD2, but there is no DNA to check that call. The CDR3 spans 19 residues. CDR1 SGHVS and CDR2 FNYEAQ come from the germline V gene. The CDR3 loop reads CASSLQLAGGPVGGETQYF.

This chain joins TRBV5-1 and TRBJ2-1. The CDR3 contains 15 residues. The V gene's germline CDR1 is SGHRS and CDR2 YFSETQ. This chain's CDR3 is CASSLATGPYNEQFF.

This rearrangement joins TRBV7-8 to TRBJ2-7; TCRdb's assignment of TRBD2 cannot be checked, as there is no DNA. Looked up from germline, CDR1 is SGHVS and CDR2 is FQNEAQ. CDR3 length: 15 residues. This chain's CDR3 is CASGPRRTASYEQYF.

The V gene is TRBV6-1, the J gene TRBJ2-7; lacking DNA, the TRBD2 call made by TCRdb goes unchecked. The germline gives CDR1 MNHNS, CDR2 SASEGT. The length of the CDR3 is 16 residues. CDR3 in amino acids: CASRGGTSRSSYEQYF.

This chain connects TRBV13 to TRBJ2-7. The CDR3 spans 14 residues. In germline, CDR1 is PRHDT, CDR2 FYEKMQ (reference sequence). The CDR3 reads CASSLPSNSYEQYF.

The chain uses TRBV12-3 or TRBV12-4 and TRBJ2-1; TCRdb proposes TRBD1, but this gene call is untestable without DNA. The CDR3 runs to 12 residues. The CDR3 loop is CASGSDRVEQFF.

The rearrangement links TRBV7-9 to TRBJ2-1; TCRdb names TRBD2, which stays unverified in the absence of DNA. Germline V gene lookup returns CDR1 SEHNR and CDR2 FQNEAQ (reference sequence). The CDR3 contains 15 residues. The CDR3 loop is CASSLKRPSYNEQFF.

CDR3 in amino acids: CSARISGTGVNEQYF. The chain carries TRBV20-1 and TRBJ2-7; TCRdb calls TRBD1, which cannot be checked without DNA. The V gene's germline CDR1 is DFQATT and CDR2 SNEGSKA (reference sequence). The CDR3 covers 15 residues.

The chain links TRBV12-3 or TRBV12-4 to TRBJ1-1. The CDR3 contains 14 residues. CDR3 region: CATLPTWLNTEAFF.

V usage is TRBV20-1 and J usage is TRBJ2-7; the TCRdb call, TRBD1, lacks DNA for checking. Per the germline V gene, CDR1 is DFQATT and CDR2 is SNEGSKA (reference sequence). CDR3 size: 13 residues. This chain's CDR3 is CSRKGQGVHEQYF.

The chain is built from TRBV5-1 and TRBJ2-2. The CDR3 contains 12 residues. Per the germline V gene, CDR1 is SGHRS and CDR2 is YFSETQ. CDR3 amino acids: CASNLNTGELFF.

V is TRBV5-1 and J is TRBJ2-7; the TRBD1 assignment by TCRdb is unverifiable without DNA. The germline V gene has CDR1 SGHRS and CDR2 YFSETQ. The CDR3 has 16 residues. CDR3 loop: CASSITTGTGNSEQYF.

V is TRBV5-1 and J is TRBJ2-5; TCRdb's D call, TRBD2, is unchecked because there is no DNA. This CDR3 region has 15 residues. Germline CDR1 SGHRS, CDR2 YFSETQ. The CDR3 reads CASSLGARPQETQYF.

The CDR3 sequence: CASSGVGRTEDEQYF. The chain links TRBV18 to TRBJ2-7. The CDR3 is made up of 15 amino acids. CDR1 KGHSH and CDR2 LQKENI come from the germline V gene.